What follows describes a single TCR beta chain. Its antigen target is currently unknown. Per-nucleotide qualities are absent, and no much larger clonotype sits a single base away. The sample originates from a study of human T cells and chemical hapten exposure (dated by TCRdb to about 2021). Some background on the complete study: For sensitization, 2% DPC in acetone was applied to a roughly 2 cm by roughly 2 cm area of upper inner arm skin. Patients additionally received weekly therapeutic DPC doses to the scalp throughout the approximately 25-week study period. Patch testing was done on the upper back using Finn chambers containing 0.01% DPC, and results were scored after 6 days according to International Contact Dermatitis Research Group standards. Alopecia areata with under or over 50% scalp involvement, alopecia totalis and alopecia universalis were represented in the patient cohort, which was mostly female. Libraries were pooled for sequencing, and variation in per-sample TCR yields was attributed mainly to small differences in library volumes within the pool. The study tracked peripheral blood TCR repertoire changes in vivo during primary and secondary sensitization to the hapten diphenylcyclopropenone (DPC) in alopecia patients. Patient blood was sampled pre-sensitization (week 0) and at 2, 6 and about 24 weeks after DPC sensitization. About 27 alopecia patients gave blood for TCR sequencing at one to four time points (pre-sensitization, 2, 6 and 24 weeks).

The germline V gene encodes CDR1 LNHNV and CDR2 YYDKDF (reference sequence). The CDR3 numbers 16 residues from cysteine through phenylalanine. The sequence is cut down to CDR3 DNA, 48 bases in frame from base 1. Relative to germline, V is 1 base shorter and J is 1 base shorter, with 11 bases between their ends. The library relied on RACE. TCRdb lists the instrument as NextSeq 500. During library preparation, unique molecular identifiers were attached to individual cDNA molecules so that TCRs could be counted quantitatively and reproducibly. Each blood RNA sample was used to sequence both TCR alpha and TCR beta chains. In the source study's methods: The median number of TCRs per sample was over 85,000, ranging from roughly 23,224 to 690,600. V, J and CDR3 annotation of the TCR reads was performed with the Decombinator software suite. Every sample was subsampled to the same number of TCRs (28,000) for the PS versus PT1 abundance plots. TCRs were defined as expanded if absent before sensitization and observed at least eight times at the 2-week time point. The public reads were reprocessed in TCRdb via fastp at Q25 and MiXCR, keeping in-frame beta chains. Rows matching on CDR3 protein sequence are summarized as one entry with the most common DNA and genes. TCRdb, not the authors, supplied the V and J calls. The sample yields tens of thousands of distinct CDR3 sequences; over 9.5% were counted once. The ten largest clones take up about 5% of the sample.

Study-wide conclusions, independent of this receptor: Compared with pre-sensitization or healthy control sets, expanded TCRs formed significantly more large CDR3 similarity clusters, which is consistent with antigen-driven responses. DPC sensitization did not change the number of TCRs with a frequency above 1 in 1000, and there was no evidence of changes in global repertoire structure. The number of PT1 expanded TCRs positively correlated with patch test score, significant at thresholds 8, 16 and 32 but not 4. After repeated subsampling, changes were observed in the strength of the expansion versus patch-test correlation and in the threshold at which the correlation became significant. Because all patients had alopecia, a presumed autoimmune disease, the immune response of the patients might differ from that of healthy individuals.

This specimen's time point label, interpreted: patch test 2, 6 weeks after DPC sensitization. The treatment or condition label for this specimen denotes: therapeutic diphenylcyclopropenone sensitization with weekly scalp DPC. At every patch-test visit, the blood draw took place before the patch test was put on. Eligible patients were aged 18 to 70, diagnosed with alopecia, deemed suitable for DPC therapy, and excluded if pregnant. Total RNA was extracted from unfractionated whole blood collected in Tempus Blood RNA tubes. The starting material was whole blood, obtained in connection with sensitization to the hapten diphenylcyclopropenone (DPC). The receptor was derived from a woman in her forties or fifties with alopecia areata. Some clones in this sample may be carry-over from other donors' samples. The sequence is built from TRBV15 and TRBJ1-5, with the identity of the D gene unclear. CDR3 region: CATSRGAALSNQPQHF. The DNA sequence is given as TGTGCCACCAGCAGAGGAGCAGCGCTAAGCAATCAGCCCCAGCATTTT.